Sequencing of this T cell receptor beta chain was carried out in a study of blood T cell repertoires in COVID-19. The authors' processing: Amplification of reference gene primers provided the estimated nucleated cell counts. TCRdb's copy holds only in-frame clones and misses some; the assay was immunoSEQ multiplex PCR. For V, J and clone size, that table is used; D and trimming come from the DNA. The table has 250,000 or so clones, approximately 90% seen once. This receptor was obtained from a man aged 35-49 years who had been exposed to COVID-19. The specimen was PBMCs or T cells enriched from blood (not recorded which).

In DNA form, the CDR3 reads TGTGCCAGCAGTTTCACAGGCGAAATGTCGGGCGAGCAGTACTTC. Translating gives CASSFTGEMSGEQYF. The chain recombines TRBV28 with TRBJ2-7, with D perhaps matching TRBD1 (5 bases). Trimming took 3 bases from V and 6 from J, leaving 18 bases between them. Germline V CDR1 and CDR2: MDHEN, SYDVKM. The CDR3 totals 15 residues.